Below, 30 T cell receptor beta chains from the same sample are listed, as sequenced in a study of T cells in Graves' hyperthyroidism and ophthalmopathy. Regions amplified from RNA transcripts were the TCR beta CDR3 regions. During a first-round RT-PCR of the TCR CDR3, the HTBI primer set was used. TCRdb re-called the multiplex PCR reads with MiXCR, one entry per CDR3 protein. Of 250,000 or so distinct CDR3 sequences listed, 12% to 15% are singletons. Sequenced: blood. These receptors all stem from a woman aged 50 to 60 with Graves' hyperthyroidism that later progressed to Graves' ophthalmopathy.

In its sample, this clonotype was seen many times. The rearrangement joins TRBV28 to TRBJ1-1; D call uncertain. The V end was cut by 6 bases, the J end by 1 base, with 9 bases between. Germline CDR1 is MDHEN and CDR2 is SYDVKM. CDR3 size: 13 residues. DNA of the CDR3: TGTGCCAGCAGGCCAGGTCCGAACACTGAAGCTTTCTTT. It specifies CASRPGPNTEAFF.

At least ten counts were recorded for this clonotype. The V and J genes are TRBV12-3 or TRBV12-4 and TRBJ1-5, with TRBD1 matching over 8 bases. The CDR3 contains 15 residues. Germline trimming cut 5 bases from V and 3 bases from J; bases unmatched to any gene: 6. CDR3 sequence (DNA): TGTGCCAGCAGTCCCCAGGACAGGGACAATCAGCCCCAGCATTTT. This translates into CASSPQDRDNQPQHF.

This clonotype occurred many times. The chain recombines TRBV2 with TRBJ2-3, with 7 bases fitting TRBD2. Germline CDR1 SNHLY, CDR2 FYNNEI. The CDR3 sequence is 16 residues long. V was pared by 4 bases and J by 0 bases, with 7 bases of the junction left unmatched. CDR3 nucleotides: TGTGCCAGCAGTGGAGGTCTAGCGGTTAGCACAGATACGCAGTATTTT. This gives the protein CASSGGLAVSTDTQYF.

This clonotype showed up many times. V is TRBV7-3 and J is TRBJ2-7, with a tentative D call TRBD1 (6 bases). CDR1 SGHTA and CDR2 FQGTGA come from the germline V gene. V dropped 5 bases and J dropped 4 bases, with 15 bases sitting between them. CDR3 length equals 14 residues. The CDR3: CASSADSGTYEQYF. The CDR3 DNA follows: TGTGCCAGCAGCGCGGACAGCGGAACTTACGAGCAGTACTTC.

This clonotype came up many times. The chain carries TRBV6-2 or TRBV6-3 and TRBJ2-7, with 7 positions matching TRBD2. The CDR3 extends over 14 amino acids. The ends lost 2 bases at V and 3 bases at J; junction bases unmatched: 4. Germline assignment: CDR1 MNHEY and CDR2 SVGEGT. CDR3 nucleotides: TGTGCCAGCAGTTACCTGGCTAGCGGCTACGAGCAGTACTTC. Its protein is CASSYLASGYEQYF.

This clonotype was found many times. The chain carries TRBV7-9 and TRBJ2-7; no reliable D call. V lost 3 bases and J lost 6, with 12 bases in between. The CDR3 totals 13 residues. Germline V gene data show CDR1 as SEHNR and CDR2 as FQNEAQ (reference sequence). The CDR3 here is CASSLVEVREQYF. CDR3 nucleotides: TGTGCCAGCAGCTTGGTCGAAGTCCGCGAGCAGTACTTC.

This clonotype was picked up many times. The chain uses TRBV13 and TRBJ2-7; TRBD1 matches at 10 bases. J lost 7 bases, V lost 0 bases, and 6 bases had no gene match. This CDR3 spans 15 amino acids. Germline V lookup: CDR1 PRHDT, CDR2 FYEKMQ (reference sequence). DNA of the CDR3: TGTGCCAGCAGCTTAGGAAGGACAGGGGGTGGGGAGCAGTACTTC. Protein product: CASSLGRTGGGEQYF.

Many counts were recorded for this clonotype. The gene calls are TRBV20-1 and TRBJ2-3; D is perhaps TRBD2 (5 bases). Trimming removed 3 bases from V and 0 bases from J, with 16 bases in between. The CDR3 length is 16 residues. Germline lookup yields CDR1 DFQATT and CDR2 SNEGSKA (reference sequence). This chain's CDR3 is CSARALMRVSTDTQYF. The DNA for the CDR3 is TGCAGTGCTAGGGCGCTGATGAGGGTCAGCACAGATACGCAGTATTTT.

This clonotype was recorded many times. DNA of the CDR3: TGTGCCAGCAGCTTAGATCGGGGGACAGGCCATAATCAGCCCCAGCATTTT. Residues: CASSLDRGTGHNQPQHF. The J gene is TRBJ1-5, the V gene TRBV11-2, with 8 bases lining up with TRBD1. The germline gives CDR1 SGHAT, CDR2 FQNNGV. Trimming cost V 0 bases and J 4 bases; bases outside gene matches: 8. The length of the CDR3 is 17 residues.

This clonotype appeared many times. The chain employs TRBV18 and TRBJ2-7; TRBD1 aligns across 10 bases. The V and J ends lost 1 base and 5 bases, in that order; junction bases with no gene match: 5. Germline V CDR1 and CDR2: KGHSH, LQKENI. The CDR3 consists of 15 residues. The CDR3 coding sequence is TGTGCCAGCTCACCACGACAGGGGGCGATCGACGAGCAGTACTTC. Its protein product is CASSPRQGAIDEQYF. Based on the CDR3 plus reference TRBV18 and TRBJ2-7, the full variable domain is NAGVMQNPRHLVRRRGQEARLRCSPMKGHSHVYWYRQLPEEGLKFMVYLQKENIIDESGMPKERFSAEFPKEGPSILRIQQVVRGDSAAYFCASSPRQGAIDEQYFGPGTRLTVT.

This clonotype showed up just a few times. The chain employs TRBV20-1 and TRBJ2-1; the D is unclear. CDR3 size: 14 residues. The V end lost 2 bases, the J end lost 0 bases, and 8 bases lay between the germline ends. Germline V gene lookup returns CDR1 DFQATT and CDR2 SNEGSKA (reference sequence). CDR3 coding DNA: TGCAGTGCTAGAAAGGGCTACTCCTACAATGAGCAGTTCTTC. Protein: CSARKGYSYNEQFF.

This clonotype was seen a handful of times. This chain links TRBV2 with TRBJ1-5; 7 bases line up with TRBD1. The germline V gene has CDR1 SNHLY and CDR2 FYNNEI. The CDR3 has 14 amino acids. V was pared by 2 bases and J by 7 bases, with 5 bases of the junction left unmatched. The CDR3 DNA reads as TGTGCCAGCAGTGAAACGACAGGGAGGCAGCCCCAGCATTTT. Translated: CASSETTGRQPQHF.

The chain recombines TRBV28 with TRBJ2-7, with D tentatively TRBD1 (5 bases). V lost 6 bases, J lost 2 bases, and 20 bases lay in between. This CDR3 spans 16 amino acids. Germline CDR1 reads MDHEN; CDR2 reads SYDVKM. This chain's CDR3 is CASRDLGGAPPYEQYF. CDR3 in DNA: TGTGCCAGCAGAGACCTTGGTGGGGCGCCTCCCTACGAGCAGTACTTC.

The chain recombines TRBV24-1 with TRBJ1-6; the D is unclear. In germline, CDR1 is KGHDR, CDR2 SFDVKD. This CDR3 is built from 9 residues. V was trimmed by 8 bases and J by 10 bases, leaving 2 bases between them. The CDR3 sequence is CATKSPLHF. CDR3 bases: TGTGCCACCAAGTCACCCCTCCACTTT.

At least ten counts were recorded for this clonotype. This chain joins TRBV7-8 and TRBJ1-4, with a weak D call TRBD1 (5 bases). The germline gives CDR1 SGHVS, CDR2 FQNEAQ. The CDR3 has 17 amino acids. Trimming removed 0 bases at V and 7 bases at J, with 18 bases between. The CDR3 region is CASSLAAPGQGGEKLFF. The CDR3 DNA reads as TGTGCCAGCAGCTTAGCGGCCCCGGGTCAGGGTGGTGAAAAACTGTTTTTT. Full variable domain (rest looked up from reference TRBV7-8 and TRBJ1-4): GAGVSQSPRYKVAKRGQDVALRCDPISGHVSLFWYQQALGQGPEFLTYFQNEAQLDKSGLPSDRFFAERPEGSVSTLKIQRTQQEDSAVYLCASSLAAPGQGGEKLFFGSGTQLSVL.

This clonotype has a count of ten or more. The chain couples TRBV6-1 to TRBJ2-5; 11 bases match TRBD1. The V gene's germline CDR1 is MNHNS and CDR2 SASEGT. With V trimmed by 5 bases and J by 5 bases, 19 bases remained unmatched. The CDR3 spans 19 residues. Here the CDR3 DNA reads TGTGCCAGCAGTCGAAAAGGATCCCCGGGACAGGGGGAAAGGGAGACCCAGTACTTC. Amino acids: CASSRKGSPGQGERETQYF.

The rearrangement links TRBV6-1 to TRBJ1-1, with D unclear. With 8 bases removed from V and 0 bases from J, the gap between germline ends came to 7 bases. Per germline, CDR1 MNHNS and CDR2 SASEGT. This CDR3 comprises 12 residues. DNA of the CDR3: TGTGCCAGCGGCGTGGTGAACACTGAAGCTTTCTTT. It encodes CASGVVNTEAFF.

This clonotype was recorded many times. The V call is TRBV28, the J call TRBJ1-4, with 8 bases that match TRBD1. Trimming removed 4 bases from V and 8 bases from J; junction bases left unmatched: 6. CDR1 MDHEN and CDR2 SYDVKM come from the germline V gene. The CDR3 length is 14 residues. The CDR3 spells CASSSGTGEEKLFF. CDR3 sequence (DNA): TGTGCCAGCAGTTCCGGGACAGGAGAGGAAAAACTGTTTTTT.

V gene TRBV27 combines with J gene TRBJ2-3; 7 bases align to TRBD2. This CDR3 is built from 14 residues. Germline V gene sequence: CDR1 MNHEY, CDR2 SMNVEV (reference sequence). With 2 bases clipped from V and 6 bases from J, the junction kept 5 bases outside the gene matches. DNA for the CDR3: TGTGCCAGCAGTTTAGGCGGGAGAGGGGATACGCAGTATTTT. Translation: CASSLGGRGDTQYF.

The rearrangement links TRBV25-1 to TRBJ1-2, with 11 bases matching TRBD1. This CDR3 has 15 residues. Trimming took 4 bases from V and 7 from J; bases not matched to a gene: 8. In germline, CDR1 is MGHDK, CDR2 SYGVNS. The chain's CDR3 is CASSASDRGLGGYTF. CDR3 sequence (DNA): TGTGCCAGCAGTGCGTCGGACAGGGGGCTAGGTGGCTACACCTTC.

This clonotype was detected ten times or more. The V and J genes are TRBV6-1 and TRBJ1-1; D may be TRBD1 (6 bases). Germline V gene lookup returns CDR1 MNHNS and CDR2 SASEGT. The CDR3 consists of 14 residues. Trimming stripped 7 bases from V and 1 base from J, with 13 bases between. CDR3 DNA: TGTGCCAGCACCCGAGGGGGACAGAACACTGAAGCTTTCTTT. As protein: CASTRGGQNTEAFF.

This clonotype was found a few times. Since a much larger clone is just one base distant, this may be a read error. The chain combines TRBV28 with TRBJ1-5; TRBD1 matches 7 bases. Germline CDR1 and CDR2: MDHEN and SYDVKM. There are 14 residues in the CDR3. The CDR3 protein is CASSNRGGNQPKHF. The DNA for the CDR3 is TGTGCCAGCTCTAACAGGGGAGGCAATCAGCCCAAGCATTTT.

In its sample, this clonotype was seen a few times. Since no conserved phenylalanine or tryptophan closes the CDR3, a read error is the likely cause. V is TRBV3-1 and J is TRBJ2-5; weak D call: TRBD1 (6 bases). The CDR3 length is 13 residues. CDR1 and CDR2 from the germline V gene are LGHDT and YNNKEL (reference sequence). With 5 bases removed from V and 4 bases from J, the gap between germline ends came to 11 bases. CDR3 bases: TGTGCCAGCAGCGAGACAGGCGGAGAGACCCAGTACTCC. Protein product: CASSETGGETQYS.

V usage is TRBV4-2 and J usage is TRBJ2-3, with D perhaps matching TRBD2 (6 bases). V lost 4 bases, J lost 1 base, and 12 bases lay in between. This CDR3 is 15 amino acids long. Germline CDR1 reads LGHNA; CDR2 reads YNFKEQ. DNA for the CDR3: TGTGCCAGCAGCCGTGGGGGAGGCCGCACAGATACGCAGTATTTT. This encodes CASSRGGGRTDTQYF.

This clonotype appeared many times. This chain uses TRBV3-1 with TRBJ2-1, with 9 bases fitting TRBD2. V gave up 4 bases and J gave up 4 bases; unmatched junction bases: 11. Germline V gives CDR1 LGHDT, CDR2 YNNKEL (reference sequence). This CDR3 has 17 amino acids. The CDR3 sequence is CASSRGGRGQNYNEQFF. CDR3 bases: TGTGCCAGCAGCCGGGGCGGGAGGGGACAAAATTACAATGAGCAGTTCTTC.

This clonotype was seen a few times. The CDR3 DNA is TGTGCCAGCAGGTCCCAGGAGGGCTACGCTTTGGGGCAGTTCTTC. As protein: CASRSQEGYALGQFF. The rearrangement uses TRBV7-9 and TRBJ2-1; TRBD2 might be the D (6 bases). V lost 6 bases and J 12 bases, leaving 24 bases between the germline ends. This CDR3 has 15 residues. Per the germline V gene, CDR1 is SEHNR and CDR2 is FQNEAQ (reference sequence).

This clonotype was recorded a few times. A read error may be the cause here, since a much bigger clone is one base away. The chain uses TRBV20-1 and TRBJ1-1, with 7 bases lining up with TRBD1. Trimming took 2 bases from V and 7 from J; bases not matched to a gene: 4. There are 12 residues in the CDR3. CDR1 and CDR2 from the germline V gene are DFQATT and SNEGSKA (reference sequence). CDR3 sequence reads: CSARQGDIEAFF. CDR3 in DNA: TGCAGTGCTAGACAGGGGGACATTGAAGCTTTCTTT.

In this sample, this clonotype turned up many times. This chain joins TRBV28 and TRBJ2-7; 15 nucleotides match TRBD2. Trimming cost V 4 bases and J 7 bases; bases outside gene matches: 8. The CDR3 is 16 residues long. CDR1 is MDHEN and CDR2 is SYDVKM in the germline V gene. Here the CDR3 reads CASSSPGLAGGREQYF. CDR3 DNA: TGTGCCAGCAGTTCTCCCGGACTAGCGGGAGGGCGGGAGCAGTACTTC.

This clonotype came up a few times. The chain couples TRBV5-1 to TRBJ1-1, with 7 nucleotides matching TRBD1. Germline V lookup: CDR1 SGHRS, CDR2 YFSETQ. With V trimmed by 4 bases and J by 4 bases, 10 bases remained unmatched. CDR3 length: 15 amino acids. The CDR3 nucleotides read TGCGCCAGCAGCACACAACAGGGGAGACCCACTGAAGCTTTCTTT. This sequence encodes CASSTQQGRPTEAFF. The full variable domain, rest sourced from reference TRBV5-1 and TRBJ1-1, is KAGVTQTPRYLIKTRGQQVTLSCSPISGHRSVSWYQQTPGQGLQFLFEYFSETQRNKGNFPGRFSGRQFSNSRSEMNVSTLELGDSALYLCASSTQQGRPTEAFFGQGTRLTVV.

This clonotype was found many times. The germline gene is not matched at one end of the junction; a read error may be the cause. The chain recombines TRBV4-1 with TRBJ2-5; TRBD1 aligns across 7 bases. Germline V gene data show CDR1 as MGHRA and CDR2 as YSYEKL. The CDR3 is made up of 14 amino acids. This chain's CDR3 is CASSLGTAQETQYF. CDR3 sequence (DNA): TGTGCCAGCAGCTTAGGGACAGCCCAAGAGACCCAGTACTTC.